Shown below are 17 T cell receptor beta chains from a single sample sequenced in a study of CXCR3-negative and CXCR3-positive naive CD8 T cells. In preparing the TRB cDNA libraries, 5' RACE with UMI labels was used. After re-calling the 5' RACE reads, TCRdb lists one entry per CDR3 protein, DNA absent. With tens of thousands of distinct CDR3 sequences in the sample, the ten largest clones hold 1.1%. The sample consisted of naive CXCR3- CD8+ T cells from blood. Subset: CD45RO-CCR7+CD27+CD95- naive CD8+ T cells lacking CXCR3 (TNR3-). All receptors come from a human donor in good health. Some clones in this sample may be carry-over from other donors' samples.

The chain uses TRBV12-3 or TRBV12-4 and TRBJ2-1; TCRdb's D call of TRBD2 is untestable without DNA. This CDR3 comprises 15 residues. This CDR3 is CASSPSGSSYNEQFF.

The rearrangement uses TRBV3-1 and TRBJ2-1; TCRdb picks TRBD1, but there is no DNA to check that call. The CDR3 is made up of 16 amino acids. CDR1 is LGHDT and CDR2 is YNNKEL in the germline V gene (reference sequence). CDR3 loop: CASSQAWTTSYNEQFF.

This CDR3 is CSGGPATSYNEQFF. This rearrangement joins TRBV20-1 to TRBJ2-1; TCRdb calls TRBD2, which cannot be checked without DNA. Germline V gene sequence: CDR1 DFQATT, CDR2 SNEGSKA (reference sequence). The CDR3 is made up of 14 amino acids.

The CDR3 loop is CASTDSYEQYF. This chain joins TRBV28 and TRBJ2-7. The length of the CDR3 is 11 residues. Germline V gives CDR1 MDHEN, CDR2 SYDVKM.

CDR3 sequence: CSARDLGGSLYEQYF. The chain combines TRBV20-1 with TRBJ2-7. The CDR3 sequence is 15 residues long. Per the germline V gene, CDR1 is DFQATT and CDR2 is SNEGSKA (reference sequence).

This chain uses TRBV29-1 with TRBJ2-1; TCRdb reports TRBD1, a call that lacks DNA to check it against. Germline V gene lookup returns CDR1 SQVTM and CDR2 ANQGSEA. This CDR3 region has 14 residues. This CDR3 reads CSVDGGGLYNEQFF.

The chain recombines TRBV4-3 with TRBJ1-3; TCRdb designates TRBD1, a call that cannot be tested without DNA. In germline, CDR1 is LGHNA, CDR2 YSLEER. The CDR3 runs to 15 residues. CDR3 sequence reads: CASSQDGGTGNTIYF.

This chain uses TRBV2 with TRBJ2-1. CDR3 length equals 13 residues. The germline V gene has CDR1 SNHLY and CDR2 FYNNEI. The CDR3: CASREFSYNEQFF.

CDR3 sequence reads: CATSDLLGHNEQFF. The chain carries TRBV24-1 and TRBJ2-1; TCRdb's D gene call, TRBD2, goes unchecked for lack of DNA. Germline V CDR1 and CDR2: KGHDR, SFDVKD. The CDR3 extends over 14 amino acids.

The chain combines TRBV7-9 with TRBJ1-5; TCRdb returns TRBD1, unconfirmable since there is no DNA. The CDR3 runs to 14 residues. Germline lookup yields CDR1 SEHNR and CDR2 FQNEAQ (reference sequence). The CDR3 spells CASSTGDWGQPQHF.

The chain employs TRBV5-1 and TRBJ1-1; TCRdb's D gene call, TRBD1, goes unchecked for lack of DNA. This CDR3 spans 13 amino acids. Looked up from germline, CDR1 is SGHRS and CDR2 is YFSETQ. This CDR3 reads CASSDGTGTEAFF.

The V and J genes are TRBV9 and TRBJ2-1; TCRdb's assignment of TRBD2 cannot be checked, as there is no DNA. The CDR3 covers 14 residues. CDR1 and CDR2 from the germline V gene are SGDLS and YYNGEE. CDR3 residues: CARRDPLSYNEQFF. Full variable domain (remainder filled in from reference TRBV9 and TRBJ2-1): DSGVTQTPKHLITATGQRVTLRCSPRSGDLSVYWYQQSLDQGLQFLIQYYNGEERAKGNILERFSAQQFPDLHSELNLSSLELGDSALYFCARRDPLSYNEQFFGPGTRLTVL.

V gene TRBV27 combines with J gene TRBJ1-6. The CDR3 covers 15 residues. The germline V gene has CDR1 MNHEY and CDR2 SMNVEV (reference sequence). This CDR3 reads CASSAPRDSGSPLHF.

The chain is built from TRBV4-2 and TRBJ1-1. Germline-derived CDR1 and CDR2 are LGHNA and YNFKEQ. The CDR3 contains 13 residues. The CDR3 loop reads CASSQGQETEAFF.

The rearrangement uses TRBV7-2 and TRBJ2-2; TCRdb's D call of TRBD1 is untestable without DNA. CDR3 length equals 16 residues. Germline values: CDR1 SGHTA, CDR2 FQGNSA. The CDR3 spells CASSPPDRDPTGELFF.

The J gene is TRBJ2-5, the V gene TRBV6-5; no DNA is available, so the TRBD2 call from TCRdb remains unchecked. The CDR3 covers 14 residues. Germline V lookup: CDR1 MNHEY, CDR2 SVGAGI. The CDR3 here is CDSSYAVPQETQYF.

The rearrangement uses TRBV14 and TRBJ2-7; TCRdb names TRBD1, which stays unverified in the absence of DNA. The CDR3 has 18 residues. Germline V gene sequence: CDR1 SGHDN, CDR2 FVKESK. CDR3 residues: CASSQEGTGKSPFYEQYF.